The 25 T cell receptor beta chains in this list originate from one sample, sequenced in a study of cytomegalovirus exposure and HLA in healthy donors. Amplification used 60 Vbeta primers and 13 Jbeta primers. The repertoire was sequenced with immunoSEQ multiplex PCR; TCRdb's copy has only in-frame clones and lacks some. The profile shows about 160,000 clones, 80% of them singletons. Source material: PBMCs. Source of these receptors: a man aged 18-30 years in good health and CMV-seropositive.

CDR3 amino acids: CASNRRGETQYF. The CDR3, as DNA: TGTGCCAGTAATCGCAGGGGAGAGACCCAGTACTTC. The chain uses TRBV19 and TRBJ2-5; possible D gene TRBD1, 6 bases. V gave up 7 bases and J gave up 4 bases, with 10 bases separating them. The germline V gene has CDR1 LNHDA and CDR2 SQIVND (reference sequence). CDR3 size: 12 residues.

V is TRBV5-1 and J is TRBJ1-5; 7 bases fit TRBD1. The CDR3 loop spans 15 amino acids. Trimming removed 0 bases from V and 1 base from J; junction bases left unmatched: 1. Germline values: CDR1 SGHRS, CDR2 YFSETQ. CDR3 sequence (DNA): TGCGCCAGCAGCTTGGGACAGGGAAGCAATCAGCCCCAGCATTTT. Protein sequence: CASSLGQGSNQPQHF. The full variable domain, in which reference TRBV5-1 and TRBJ1-5 provide the parts outside the CDR3, is KAGVTQTPRYLIKTRGQQVTLSCSPISGHRSVSWYQQTPGQGLQFLFEYFSETQRNKGNFPGRFSGRQFSNSRSEMNVSTLELGDSALYLCASSLGQGSNQPQHFGDGTRLSIL.

The CDR3 loop is CASVVLAGVGYEQFF. DNA of the CDR3: TGTGCTAGTGTCGTATTAGCGGGAGTCGGCTATGAGCAGTTCTTC. This chain connects TRBV12-5 to TRBJ2-1; 9 bases map to TRBD2. V trimming: 7 bases; J trimming: 8 bases; junction bases outside the gene matches: 12. The CDR3 runs to 15 residues. The germline CDR1 and CDR2 sequences are LGHNT and FRNRAP.

The chain links TRBV11-2 to TRBJ2-1; the match to TRBD2 covers 13 bases. Trimming at V came to 6 bases and at J to 4 bases, leaving 6 bases not matched to a gene. The CDR3 is 16 amino acids. Germline V CDR1 and CDR2: SGHAT, FQNNGV. CDR3 region: CASRTLAGGPYNEQFF. The DNA of the CDR3 is TGTGCCAGCAGAACACTAGCGGGAGGGCCGTACAATGAGCAGTTCTTC.

This clone has only a few counts. V usage is TRBV15 and J usage is TRBJ1-2, with TRBD1 matching 8 bases. The J segment lost 2 bases and the V segment lost 3 bases, leaving 2 bases of the junction unmatched. The germline V gene has CDR1 LNHNV and CDR2 YYDKDF (reference sequence). The CDR3 sequence is 14 residues long. The CDR3 DNA is TGTGCCACCAGCAGCCGACAGGGGAACTATGGCTACACCTTC. Encoded protein: CATSSRQGNYGYTF.

This clone was seen a few times. This chain links TRBV9 with TRBJ2-2; 9 nucleotides match TRBD1. J gave up 4 bases and V 2 bases, and 9 bases lay outside the gene matches. Germline lookup yields CDR1 SGDLS and CDR2 YYNGEE. CDR3 length: 17 amino acids. Written as DNA, the CDR3 is TGTGCCAGCAGCGTGACCCTGACAGGGGGAGGCACCGGGGAGCTGTTTTTT. Protein sequence: CASSVTLTGGGTGELFF.

The chain is built from TRBV2 and TRBJ2-7, with 7 bases lining up with TRBD1. Germline V gene lookup returns CDR1 SNHLY and CDR2 FYNNEI. The CDR3 runs to 14 residues. Trimming took 11 bases from V and 2 from J; bases not matched to a gene: 12. CDR3: CAAKSGTATYEQYF. The CDR3 nucleotides are TGTGCCGCAAAATCCGGGACAGCAACCTACGAGCAGTACTTC.

The chain links TRBV30 to TRBJ1-2; possibly TRBD1 for D (6 bases). Germline assignment: CDR1 GTSNPN and CDR2 SVGIG (reference sequence). V dropped 3 bases and J dropped 6 bases, with 17 bases sitting between them. The CDR3 runs 14 residues. CDR3 amino acids: CAWSAIAGADGYTF. The CDR3 nucleotides read TGTGCCTGGAGCGCCATAGCGGGGGCGGATGGCTACACCTTC.

This chain uses TRBV6-5 with TRBJ2-7; unclear D gene. The CDR3 length is 14 residues. The V end was cut by 3 bases, the J end by 6 bases, with 15 bases between. Germline loops: CDR1 MNHEY, CDR2 SVGAGI. The CDR3 nucleotides are TGTGCCAGCAGTTATGTCGAGCGTGGGTTCGAGCAGTACTTC. It yields the protein CASSYVERGFEQYF.

This chain links TRBV19 with TRBJ2-1; 9 bases align to TRBD2. The CDR3 extends over 17 amino acids. Trimming cost V 1 base and J 4 bases; bases outside gene matches: 8. Germline V gene lookup returns CDR1 LNHDA and CDR2 SQIVND (reference sequence). DNA of the CDR3: TGTGCCAGTAGTATAGGTGGGGCTAGCGGGATATACAATGAGCAGTTCTTC. Amino acids: CASSIGGASGIYNEQFF.

This clone was detected only once. V gene TRBV19 combines with J gene TRBJ1-5; no definite D call. Germline lookup yields CDR1 LNHDA and CDR2 SQIVND (reference sequence). V was shortened by 3 bases and J by 1 base, with 10 bases between the two germline ends. The CDR3 consists of 15 residues. The CDR3 protein is CASSMGGRSNQPQHF. For the CDR3, the DNA is TGTGCCAGTAGTATGGGCGGGAGAAGCAATCAGCCCCAGCATTTT. The full variable domain, with the rest looked up from reference TRBV19 and TRBJ1-5, is DGGITQSPKYLFRKEGQNVTLSCEQNLNHDAMYWYRQDPGQGLRLIYYSQIVNDFQKGDIAEGYSVSREKKESFPLTVTSAQKNPTAFYLCASSMGGRSNQPQHFGDGTRLSIL.

This clone turned up a few times. J is TRBJ2-7 and V is TRBV6-7; 11 bases are a match to TRBD1. TRBV6-7 is known as an ORF, though its function is uncertain. CDR3 length: 17 amino acids. V was pared by 3 bases and J by 3 bases, with 10 bases of the junction left unmatched. The CDR3 sequence is CASSYDKRTGGVYEQYF. The CDR3 DNA reads as TGTGCCAGCAGTTATGACAAACGGACAGGGGGCGTCTACGAGCAGTACTTC.

In its sample, this clone was seen a few times. The chain has TRBV7-9 and TRBJ1-1; D uncertain. The CDR3 length is 13 residues. Per the germline V gene, CDR1 is SEHNR and CDR2 is FQNEAQ (reference sequence). The ends were cut back, 2 bases at V and 5 bases at J, with 9 bases in the middle. CDR3 bases: TGTGCCAGCAGCTTATTGACTGGGACTGAAGCTTTCTTT. Translated: CASSLLTGTEAFF. Using reference TRBV7-9 and TRBJ1-1 for the parts outside the CDR3, the full variable domain is DTGVSQNPRHKITKRGQNVTFRCDPISEHNRLYWYRQTLGQGPEFLTYFQNEAQLEKSRLLSDRFSAERPKGSFSTLEIQRTEQGDSAMYLCASSLLTGTEAFFGQGTRLTVV.

This chain connects TRBV30 to TRBJ1-2; 7 nucleotides align to TRBD1. V was pared by 4 bases and J by 8 bases, with 10 bases of the junction left unmatched. Per the germline V gene, CDR1 is GTSNPN and CDR2 is SVGIG (reference sequence). This CDR3 comprises 13 residues. The CDR3 DNA reads TGTGCCTGGAATACAGGGGTAATGGGAGGCTACACCTTC. Translating it yields CAWNTGVMGGYTF.

The chain recombines TRBV25-1 with TRBJ1-6; TRBD1 is a possible D gene (6 bases). The V end was cut by 6 bases, the J end by 9 bases, with 21 bases between. This CDR3 spans 16 amino acids. CDR1 MGHDK and CDR2 SYGVNS come from the germline V gene. The CDR3 loop is CASSPGTYEFGSPLHF. DNA for the CDR3: TGTGCCAGCAGCCCCGGGACATATGAGTTTGGTTCACCCCTCCACTTT.

The V call is TRBV2, the J call TRBJ1-1; perhaps TRBD1 as D (5 bases). The CDR3 extends over 13 amino acids. CDR1 and CDR2 from the germline V gene are SNHLY and FYNNEI. V dropped 3 bases and J dropped 5 bases, with 10 bases sitting between them. The CDR3 nucleotides read TGTGCCAGCAGTGACAGGGTACGGACTGAAGCTTTCTTT. Protein: CASSDRVRTEAFF.

The chain links TRBV5-4 to TRBJ2-3; D gene unclear. V gave up 2 bases and J gave up 6 bases, with 4 bases separating them. CDR1 is SGHNT and CDR2 is YYREEE in the germline V gene (reference sequence). This CDR3 is 11 amino acids long. CDR3 bases: TGTGCCAGCAGCTTAGAGGATACGCAGTATTTT. It specifies CASSLEDTQYF.

This clone came up a few times. The chain couples TRBV19 to TRBJ2-3; 7 bases line up with TRBD1. CDR3 length: 15 residues. Germline lookup yields CDR1 LNHDA and CDR2 SQIVND (reference sequence). Losses at the gene ends were 4 bases for V and 2 bases for J; bases not matched to a gene: 6. CDR3 residues: CASSKGDRLTDTQYF. The CDR3 DNA sequence: TGTGCCAGTAGTAAAGGGGACAGACTCACAGATACGCAGTATTTT.

This chain links TRBV18 with TRBJ1-1; D ambiguous. Germline V lookup: CDR1 KGHSH, CDR2 LQKENI. The CDR3 is 17 residues long. Trimming pared 3 bases from V and 0 bases from J, leaving 17 bases between. CDR3 sequence (DNA): TGTGCCAGCTCACCCTCTCCTCTGTTTGACATGAACACTGAAGCTTTCTTT. It is translated as CASSPSPLFDMNTEAFF.

The chain links TRBV7-2 to TRBJ1-2, with 7 bases lining up with TRBD1. Germline V CDR1 and CDR2: SGHTA, FQGNSA. The CDR3 extends over 14 amino acids. V trimming: 3 bases; J trimming: 4 bases; junction bases outside the gene matches: 5. The DNA of the CDR3 is TGTGCCAGCAGCTTCACGGGACAGACCTATGGCTACACCTTC. Translating gives CASSFTGQTYGYTF.

The rearrangement joins TRBV6-5 to TRBJ1-2, with TRBD1 matching over 10 bases. Germline values: CDR1 MNHEY, CDR2 SVGAGI. This CDR3 comprises 13 residues. The V and J ends lost 8 bases and 10 bases, in that order; junction bases with no gene match: 10. The CDR3 region is CASRDRGTDVYTF. Here the CDR3 DNA reads TGTGCCAGCCGGGACAGGGGCACGGATGTCTACACCTTC.

The J gene is TRBJ2-2, the V gene TRBV5-8; 10 bases match TRBD2. The CDR3 spans 18 residues. The germline V gene has CDR1 SGHTS and CDR2 YDEGEE. V shed 6 bases and J 1 base; nucleotides not matched to a gene: 12. In nucleotides, the CDR3 is TGTGCCAGCACTAGGCTAGCGGGAGCCCGAAAGAACACCGGGGAGCTGTTTTTT. The encoded protein is CASTRLAGARKNTGELFF.

The chain recombines TRBV19 with TRBJ2-7; no reliable D call. Germline CDR1 and CDR2: LNHDA and SQIVND (reference sequence). The ends were cut back, 5 bases at V and 4 bases at J, with 18 bases in the middle. The CDR3 is 15 residues long. The CDR3 is CASSSQQVYLYEQYF. CDR3 DNA: TGTGCCAGTAGTTCACAGCAGGTCTACCTTTACGAGCAGTACTTC.

The gene calls are TRBV9 and TRBJ2-2; 9 bases are shared with TRBD2. Germline V CDR1 and CDR2: SGDLS, YYNGEE. This CDR3 contains 16 residues. Unmatched junction bases numbered 4, after V lost 0 bases and J lost 4 bases. As DNA, the CDR3 is TGTGCCAGCAGCGTAGGAGGAGCGGGAGGCACCGGGGAGCTGTTTTTT. As protein: CASSVGGAGGTGELFF.

The J gene is TRBJ1-5, the V gene TRBV5-6; D is perhaps TRBD1 (6 bases). Per germline, CDR1 SGHDT and CDR2 YYEEEE. V shed 3 bases and J shed 7 bases, with 14 bases lying between them. This CDR3 spans 14 amino acids. The CDR3 sequence: CASSSTGFGQPQHF. The CDR3 DNA is TGTGCCAGCAGCTCAACAGGGTTTGGACAGCCCCAGCATTTT.